The entry that follows covers one T cell receptor (beta chain) sequence. The sample comes from a study of OX40 agonist ivuxolimab in advanced cancers. Assay used: immunoSEQ multiplex PCR; TCRdb lists only in-frame clones, some missing. The sample lists some 66,000 clones; 88% were seen once. Germline CDR1 and CDR2: SNHLY and FYNNEI. CDR3 length: 13 residues. V dropped 1 base and J dropped 1 base, with 4 bases sitting between them. The sequence was collected from an adult with an advanced solid tumor such as melanoma, head and neck, liver or kidney cancer. The rearrangement joins TRBV2 to TRBJ1-1; D is ambiguous. Sequenced here: CD4+ or CD8+ T cells sorted from blood, sampled in a trial of the OX40 agonist ivuxolimab. CDR3 sequence reads: CASSEERNTEAFF. The CDR3, as DNA: TGTGCCAGCAGTGAAGAGAGGAACACTGAAGCTTTCTTT.